This T cell receptor (beta chain) was sequenced during a study of CD8+CD57+ T cells in acquired aplastic anemia. The CDR3 sequence is 15 residues long. Trimming removed 0 bases from V and 3 bases from J, with 12 bases in between. CDR1 is LGHNA and CDR2 is YSLEER in the germline V gene. With respect to this clonotype: Its antigen is not known. Since a much larger clone is just one base distant, this may be a read error. This CDR3 fails to terminate in the conserved phenylalanine or tryptophan, so it likely reflects a read error.

Study outcomes and limitations: Nearly 30 CD8+ CDR3 sequences were shared between patients and controls.

CDR3 and TCR beta VDJ profiling relied on a genomic DNA template. Via MiXCR, TCRdb re-called the reads, giving one row per CDR3 protein. The sample has hundreds of thousands of distinct CDR3 sequences, more than 25% seen once. Sequencing involved patients with CD8+CD57+ cell expansion previously shown by flow cytometry. The gene calls are TRBV4-3 and TRBJ2-7; possibly TRBD1 for D (5 bases). The sequencing input was sorted CD4+, CD8+, or CD8+CD57+ T cells (not recorded which) from PBMCs. This TCR derives from a human donor with aplastic anemia. The CDR3 loop reads CASSQDRQSSYEQYL. In DNA form, the CDR3 reads TGCGCCAGCAGCCAAGACCGACAGAGCAGCTACGAGCAGTACCTC.